Listed below are T cell receptor beta chains from one sample, sequenced in a study of CD4 T cells in relation to SARS-CoV-2 and coronaviruses. These receptors have no known antigen. Data came from immunoSEQ multiplex PCR; TCRdb stores just in-frame clones and leaves some out. The sample holds about 41,000 clones, approximately 81% seen once. The sequenced material came from naive CD4+ T cells from PBMCs, cultured in vitro. These receptors were collected from an adult with COVID-19. CDR3s include the opening cysteine and the closing phenylalanine or tryptophan. The order of the fields is V gene, clone size, J gene, D gene, CDR3 DNA, CDR3 protein. The D gene is left open where the match is weak. Clone size appears in some rows only: once, few, many, or a class for an expanded clone.

TRBV5-1,NA,TRBJ2-3,NA,TGCGCCAGCAGCGTGGATGTGGAGGTAGATACGCAGTATTTT,CASSVDVEVDTQYF
TRBV9,NA,TRBJ1-2,NA,TGTGCCAGCAGCGTAGGGGGGGCTAGCGGCTACACCTTC,CASSVGGASGYTF
TRBV29-1,NA,TRBJ2-7,TRBD2,TGCAGCGTTGATGGGCTAGCGGGAGTAGGTCTCCACGAGCAGTACTTC,CSVDGLAGVGLHEQYF
TRBV6-5,NA,TRBJ1-1,NA,TGTGCCAGCAGTTACTCAGTCGCAGGGGCGGACACTGAAGCTTTCTTT,CASSYSVAGADTEAFF
TRBV3-1/TRBV3-2,NA,TRBJ2-7,NA,TGTGCCAGCAGCCAACGGGGGGCCAAACCCTACGAGCAGTACTTC,CASSQRGAKPYEQYF
TRBV20-1,NA,TRBJ1-5,NA,TGCAGTGCTAGGGAAAAGGGGCCCCAGCATTTT,CSAREKGPQHF
TRBV5-5,NA,TRBJ2-3,TRBD2,TGTGCCAGCAGCTTAGAGCGGGATGACACAGATACGCAGTATTTT,CASSLERDDTDTQYF
TRBV2,NA,TRBJ2-5,TRBD2,TGTGCCAGCAGTGAAACTAGCGGGGGAAAAGAGACCCAGTACTTC,CASSETSGGKETQYF
TRBV2,NA,TRBJ1-5,TRBD1,TGTGCCACCGGGACAGGCCACAATCAGCCCCAGCATTTT,CATGTGHNQPQHF
TRBV7-3,NA,TRBJ2-5,NA,TGTGCCAGCAGCTCCGACGGCCAAGAGACCCAGTACTTC,CASSSDGQETQYF
TRBV13,NA,TRBJ1-2,TRBD1,TGTGCCAGCAGCAGGACCGGGACAGGGGTATTCTATGGCTACACCTTC,CASSRTGTGVFYGYTF
TRBV7-8,NA,TRBJ2-7,TRBD2,TGTGCCAGCAGCTCAAAGCGGGAGACCTCCTACGAGCAGTACTTC,CASSSKRETSYEQYF
TRBV4-2,NA,TRBJ1-4,NA,TGTGCCAGCAGCCAAGAGGGCAGGGCGGGTGAAAAACTGTTTTTT,CASSQEGRAGEKLFF
TRBV5-4,NA,TRBJ2-3,TRBD2,TGTGCCAGTTACGGGACTAGCGGGGACACAGATACGCAGTATTTT,CASYGTSGDTDTQYF
TRBV12-3/TRBV12-4,NA,TRBJ1-3,NA,TGTGCCTCGGGAGGGTCTGGAAACACCATATATTTT,CASGGSGNTIYF
TRBV28,NA,TRBJ2-7,NA,TGTGCCAGCTCCCCCGCAGGGGCGAAGTACGAGCAGTACTTC,CASSPAGAKYEQYF
TRBV12-3/TRBV12-4,NA,TRBJ2-2,NA,TGTGCCAGCAGTTTCCGAACCGGGGAGCTGTTTTTT,CASSFRTGELFF
TRBV27,few,TRBJ1-1,TRBD1,TGTGCCAGCAGTTTACAGGGGGCGTGGACTGAAGCTTTCTTT,CASSLQGAWTEAFF
TRBV4-1,NA,TRBJ2-7,NA,TGCGCCAGCAGCCAGGTTCTCAGGGGAGGGGTAAACGAGCAGTACTTC,CASSQVLRGGVNEQYF
TRBV6-2/TRBV6-3,NA,TRBJ1-5,NA,TGTGCCAGCAGTTACTCTAGTTCCAATCAGCCCCAGCATTTT,CASSYSSSNQPQHF
TRBV24-1,NA,TRBJ2-1,TRBD2,TGTGCCACCAGTGATCCGCGGGAGAGGAGCAATGAGCAGTTCTTC,CATSDPRERSNEQFF
TRBV15,NA,TRBJ2-2,NA,TGTGCCACCAGGGGGACGCTCGATTTTGAGCTGTTTTTT,CATRGTLDFELFF
TRBV28,NA,TRBJ1-2,TRBD1,TGTGCCAGCAGTTTACTCGGGACAGGGGAAGGCTACACCTTC,CASSLLGTGEGYTF
TRBV24-1,NA,TRBJ1-2,NA,TGTGCCACCAGTGGGTTCCCGAACTATGGCTACACCTTC,CATSGFPNYGYTF
TRBV19,NA,TRBJ1-6,NA,TGTGCCAGTAGTACGGACGGGAATAATTCACCCCTCCACTTT,CASSTDGNNSPLHF
TRBV15,NA,TRBJ2-1,TRBD1,TGTGCCACCAGCAGAGGTGCGACAGGGCCCCCCTACAATGAGCAGTTCTTC,CATSRGATGPPYNEQFF
TRBV14,once,TRBJ1-6,NA,TGTGCCAGCAGCGCACCGGGGTGGTCACCCCTCCACTTT,CASSAPGWSPLHF
TRBV28,NA,TRBJ1-5,NA,TGTGCCAGCAAAAAAACTGGTCGGGTTGACCGGAATCAGCCCCAGCATTTT,CASKKTGRVDRNQPQHF
TRBV9,NA,TRBJ2-3,TRBD2,TGTGCCAGCTCCGAACTCCTGAGCGGGAGTGGAGATACGCAGTATTTT,CASSELLSGSGDTQYF
TRBV19,few,TRBJ2-7,TRBD1,TGTGCCAGTAGTTCCTACAGGGGCTTCCGCGGAGAGCAGTACTTC,CASSSYRGFRGEQYF
TRBV7-2,NA,TRBJ2-5,TRBD2,TGTGCCAGCAGCCTCCGCGGGCTACTAGCGGGAAAAGAGACCCAGTACTTC,CASSLRGLLAGKETQYF
TRBV9,NA,TRBJ2-2,NA,TGTGCCAGCAGCGTTCTCAGGGCAAACACCGGGGAGCTGTTTTTT,CASSVLRANTGELFF
TRBV20-1,NA,TRBJ1-4,NA,TGCAGTGCACAGGCTAATGAAAAACTGTTTTTT,CSAQANEKLFF
TRBV28,NA,TRBJ1-5,NA,TGTGCCAGCAGTTTATTAAGGCCAGAGACGGATAGCAATCAGCCCCAGCATTTT,CASSLLRPETDSNQPQHF
TRBV15,NA,TRBJ2-5,NA,TGTGCCACCAGCAGAGATCAGCTTGGGAGCGAAGAGACCCAGTACTTC,CATSRDQLGSEETQYF
TRBV28,NA,TRBJ2-3,NA,TGTGCCAGCAGGCCGGGACAAAGAACAGATACGCAGTATTTT,CASRPGQRTDTQYF
TRBV3-1/TRBV3-2,once,TRBJ2-5,TRBD2,TGTGCCAGCAAAAGGGCTAGCGGAGACCAAGAGACCCAGTACTTC,CASKRASGDQETQYF
TRBV18,NA,TRBJ2-6,NA,TGTGCCAGCTCACCTCCAACAGGAGCCTCTGGGGCCAACGTCCTGACTTTC,CASSPPTGASGANVLTF
TRBV10-3,few,TRBJ2-1,TRBD2,TGTGCCATCACCCCAGCCCGGGGAGGGAATGAGCAGTTCTTC,CAITPARGGNEQFF
TRBV6-6,NA,TRBJ2-3,NA,TGTGCCAGCAGTTACAGGCAGAGCACAGATACGCAGTATTTT,CASSYRQSTDTQYF
TRBV5-1,NA,TRBJ1-4,NA,TGCGCCAGCAGCTTTAGGCGGGGCCCGGGGGCAACTAATGAAAAACTGTTTTTT,CASSFRRGPGATNEKLFF
TRBV6-2/TRBV6-3,NA,TRBJ1-1,TRBD1,TGTGCCAGCAGCTCACCCGGGACAGTTGCGAACACTGAAGCTTTCTTT,CASSSPGTVANTEAFF
TRBV9,NA,TRBJ2-5,NA,TGTGCCAGCAGCGTAGGCTCTACAAAAGAGACCCAGTACTTC,CASSVGSTKETQYF
TRBV28,NA,TRBJ2-1,TRBD2,TGTGCCAGCAGTTCTGCCAGGCTAGCGGGACGTGTACGGTTGCAGTTCTTC,CASSSARLAGRVRLQFF
TRBV12-3/TRBV12-4,NA,TRBJ1-3,TRBD1,TGTGCCGGACAGGGGTCTGGAAACACCATATATTTT,CAGQGSGNTIYF
TRBV4-2,NA,TRBJ2-7,TRBD2,TGTGCCAGCAGCCAGTCACGAAGAGCCAGCAGCGGGGGGTCCGAGCAGTACTTC,CASSQSRRASSGGSEQYF
TRBV27,few,TRBJ2-7,NA,TGTGCCAGCAGTTATAGGGCTTCCTACGAGCAGTACTTC,CASSYRASYEQYF
TRBV6-4,NA,TRBJ2-7,NA,TGTGCCAGCAGTGAGGAGGCTGACTCCTACGAGCAGTACTTC,CASSEEADSYEQYF
TRBV7-2,NA,TRBJ2-3,TRBD1,TGTGCCAGCAGCTCACAGGGGTCGTCAGATACGCAGTATTTT,CASSSQGSSDTQYF
TRBV3-1/TRBV3-2,NA,TRBJ2-2,TRBD2,TGTGCCAGCAGCCAATGGCTAGCGGGAGGGCTAGACACCGGGGAGCTGTTTTTT,CASSQWLAGGLDTGELFF
TRBV9,NA,TRBJ2-7,TRBD2,TGTGCCAGCAGCCCCTTTGGGGCGGGAGCGTCCTACGAGCAGTACTTC,CASSPFGAGASYEQYF
TRBV18,NA,TRBJ2-5,TRBD2,TGTGCCAGCTCACCCTTGAAGACTAGCCAGGCCGAGACCCAGTACTTC,CASSPLKTSQAETQYF
TRBV7-9,NA,TRBJ2-3,TRBD2,TGTGCCAGCAGCTTCCCGGCTAGCGGGAGAACAGATACGCAGTATTTT,CASSFPASGRTDTQYF
TRBV6-1,NA,TRBJ2-1,NA,TGTGCCAGCAGTGGACTCCAGCTGAGGATGTACAATGAGCAGTTCTTC,CASSGLQLRMYNEQFF
TRBV5-1,NA,TRBJ2-1,NA,TGCGCCAGCAGCTTGATCATTAACAATGAGCAGTTCTTC,CASSLIINNEQFF
TRBV3-1/TRBV3-2,NA,TRBJ2-5,NA,TGTGCCAGCAGCCAGGATTTGCGACGTAATAGAGAGACCCAGTACTTC,CASSQDLRRNRETQYF
TRBV2,NA,TRBJ1-2,NA,TGTGCCAGCAGTTCCGAGCCGGGACAAAACTATGGCTACACCTTC,CASSSEPGQNYGYTF